Reported below is one T cell receptor beta chain. Antigen: not known. TCRdb's copy holds only in-frame clones and misses some; the assay was immunoSEQ multiplex PCR. The table shows approximately 85,000 clones, with approximately 89% occurring only once. This entry belongs to a study of graft-versus-host responses after intestinal transplantation. Study-level information: Among the recipients, transplants were multivisceral, liver-intestinal, or isolated intestinal. Study conclusions and caveats: GvH clones turned up in recipient marrow; some had shown up first in ileum or blood.

The V gene's germline CDR1 is SQVTM and CDR2 ANQGSEA. The CDR3 runs 13 residues. This chain connects TRBV29-1 to TRBJ2-7; 9 bases match TRBD2. This receptor was obtained from a human donor who was the organ donor for an intestinal transplant. Sequencing used unstimulated CD8+ T cells sorted from spleen or lymph node cells, obtained before transplant. The CDR3, as DNA: TGCAGTGGTAGCGGGGGCAGCTCCTACGAGCAGTACTTC. This encodes CSGSGGSSYEQYF.